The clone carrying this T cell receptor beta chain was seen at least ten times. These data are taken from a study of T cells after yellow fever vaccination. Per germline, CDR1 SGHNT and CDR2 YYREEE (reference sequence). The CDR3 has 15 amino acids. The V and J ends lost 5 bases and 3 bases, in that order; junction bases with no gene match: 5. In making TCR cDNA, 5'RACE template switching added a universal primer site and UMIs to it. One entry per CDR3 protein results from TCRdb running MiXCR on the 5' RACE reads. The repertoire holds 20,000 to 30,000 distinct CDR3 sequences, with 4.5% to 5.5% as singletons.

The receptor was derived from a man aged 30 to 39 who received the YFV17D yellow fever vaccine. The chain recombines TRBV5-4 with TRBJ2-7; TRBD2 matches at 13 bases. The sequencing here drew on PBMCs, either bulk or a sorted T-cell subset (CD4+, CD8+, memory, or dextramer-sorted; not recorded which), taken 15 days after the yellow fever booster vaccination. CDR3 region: CASRPGTSGNYEQYF. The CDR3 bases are TGTGCCAGCAGGCCCGGGACTAGCGGGAACTACGAGCAGTACTTC.